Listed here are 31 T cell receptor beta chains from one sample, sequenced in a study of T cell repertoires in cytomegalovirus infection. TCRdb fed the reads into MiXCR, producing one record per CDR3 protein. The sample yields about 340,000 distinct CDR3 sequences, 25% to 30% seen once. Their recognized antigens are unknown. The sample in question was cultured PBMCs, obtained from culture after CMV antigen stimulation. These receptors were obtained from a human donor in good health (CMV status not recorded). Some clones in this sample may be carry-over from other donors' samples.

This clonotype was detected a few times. CDR3 amino acids: CASSLTGLNEQFF. In DNA, the CDR3 is TGTGCCAGCAGTTTGACAGGGTTGAATGAGCAGTTCTTC. The chain uses TRBV27 and TRBJ2-1, with 7 positions matching TRBD1. The CDR3 spans 13 residues. After removal of 3 bases from V and 7 bases from J, the junction contained 3 bases not matched to a gene. Germline V gives CDR1 MNHEY, CDR2 SMNVEV (reference sequence).

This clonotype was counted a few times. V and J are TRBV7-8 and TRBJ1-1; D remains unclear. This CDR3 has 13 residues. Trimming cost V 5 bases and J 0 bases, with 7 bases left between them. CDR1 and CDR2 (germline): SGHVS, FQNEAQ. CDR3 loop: CASSQTLNTEAFF. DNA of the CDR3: TGTGCCAGCAGCCAGACACTGAACACTGAAGCTTTCTTT.

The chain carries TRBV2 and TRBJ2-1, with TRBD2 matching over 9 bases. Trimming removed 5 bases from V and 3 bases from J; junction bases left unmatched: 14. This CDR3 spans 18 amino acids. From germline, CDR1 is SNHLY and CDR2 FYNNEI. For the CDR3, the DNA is TGTGCCAGCAGTCCCCCCTCTAGCGGGGTCACCTTCTACAATGAGCAGTTCTTC. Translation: CASSPPSSGVTFYNEQFF.

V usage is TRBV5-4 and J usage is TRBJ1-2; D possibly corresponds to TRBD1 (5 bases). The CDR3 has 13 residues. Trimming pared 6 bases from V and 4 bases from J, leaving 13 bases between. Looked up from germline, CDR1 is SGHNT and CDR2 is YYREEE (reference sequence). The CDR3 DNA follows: TGTGCCAGCACCCTGGGGCCAGCCTATGGCTACACCTTC. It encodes CASTLGPAYGYTF. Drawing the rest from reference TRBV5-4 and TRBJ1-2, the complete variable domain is ETGVTQSPTHLIKTRGQQVTLRCSSQSGHNTVSWYQQALGQGPQFIFQYYREEENGRGNFPPRFSGLQFPNYSSELNVNALELDDSALYLCASTLGPAYGYTFGSGTRLTVV.

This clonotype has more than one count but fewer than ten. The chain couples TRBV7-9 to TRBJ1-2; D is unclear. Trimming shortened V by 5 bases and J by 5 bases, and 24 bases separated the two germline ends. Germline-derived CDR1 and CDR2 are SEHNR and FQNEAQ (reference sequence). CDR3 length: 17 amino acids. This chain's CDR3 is CASSPTRGRENKYGYTF. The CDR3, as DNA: TGTGCCAGCAGCCCCACCCGCGGGCGGGAGAATAAGTATGGCTACACCTTC.

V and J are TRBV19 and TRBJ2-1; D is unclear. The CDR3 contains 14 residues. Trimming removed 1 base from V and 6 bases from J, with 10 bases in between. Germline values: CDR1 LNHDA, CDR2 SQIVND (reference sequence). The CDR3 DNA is TGTGCCAGTAGTATAGTGCCCTCCCCCAATGAGCAGTTCTTC. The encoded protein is CASSIVPSPNEQFF.

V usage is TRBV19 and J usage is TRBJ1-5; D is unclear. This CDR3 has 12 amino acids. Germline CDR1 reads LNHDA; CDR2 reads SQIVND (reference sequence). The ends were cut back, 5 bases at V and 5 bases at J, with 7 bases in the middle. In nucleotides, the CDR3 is TGTGCCAGTAGTCCTTTGGATCAGCCCCAGCATTTT. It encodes CASSPLDQPQHF.

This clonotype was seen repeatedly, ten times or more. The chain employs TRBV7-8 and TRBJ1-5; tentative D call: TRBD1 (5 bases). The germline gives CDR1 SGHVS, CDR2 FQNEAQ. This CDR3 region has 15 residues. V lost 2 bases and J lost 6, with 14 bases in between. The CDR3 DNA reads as TGTGCCAGCAGCTTAAGTGGAGGCGGGGGTCAGCCCCAGCATTTT. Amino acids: CASSLSGGGGQPQHF.

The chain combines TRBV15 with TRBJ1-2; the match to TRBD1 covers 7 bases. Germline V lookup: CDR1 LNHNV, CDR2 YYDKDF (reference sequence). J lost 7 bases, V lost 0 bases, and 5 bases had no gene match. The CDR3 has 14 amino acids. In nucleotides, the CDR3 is TGTGCCACCAGCAGAGAACAGGGGAGGAGTGGCTACACCTTC. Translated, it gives CATSREQGRSGYTF. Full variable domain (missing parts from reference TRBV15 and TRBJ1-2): DAMVIQNPRYQVTQFGKPVTLSCSQTLNHNVMYWYQQKSSQAPKLLFHYYDKDFNNEADTPDNFQSRRPNTSFCFLDIRSPGLGDTAMYLCATSREQGRSGYTFGSGTRLTVV.

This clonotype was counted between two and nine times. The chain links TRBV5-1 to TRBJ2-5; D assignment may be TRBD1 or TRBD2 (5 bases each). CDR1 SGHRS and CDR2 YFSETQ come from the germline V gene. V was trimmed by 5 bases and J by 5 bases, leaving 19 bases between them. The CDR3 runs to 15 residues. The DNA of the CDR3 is TGCGCCAGCAGAGAATTCCGGGGACGGAGGGAGACCCAGTACTTC. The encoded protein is CASREFRGRRETQYF.

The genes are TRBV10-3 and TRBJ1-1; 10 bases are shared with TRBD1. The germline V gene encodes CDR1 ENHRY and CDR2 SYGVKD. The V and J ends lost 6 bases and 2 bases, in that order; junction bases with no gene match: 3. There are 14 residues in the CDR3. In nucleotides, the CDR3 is TGTGCCATCAGGAGACAGGGGGCAAACACTGAAGCTTTCTTT. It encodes CAIRRQGANTEAFF.

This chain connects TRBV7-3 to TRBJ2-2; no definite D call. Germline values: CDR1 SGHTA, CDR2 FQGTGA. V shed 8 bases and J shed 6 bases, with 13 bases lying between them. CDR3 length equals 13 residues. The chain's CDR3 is CASRSNWPGELFF. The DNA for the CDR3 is TGTGCCAGCCGCTCCAATTGGCCCGGGGAGCTGTTTTTT.

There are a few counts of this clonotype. The CDR3 protein is CASSPGGQQYF. CDR3 nucleotide sequence: TGTGCCAGTTCGCCGGGGGGACAGCAGTACTTC. The rearrangement uses TRBV27 and TRBJ2-7; 7 bases align to TRBD2. Germline V gives CDR1 MNHEY, CDR2 SMNVEV (reference sequence). J was trimmed by 8 bases and V by 9 bases; bases with no gene match: 7. The CDR3 is made up of 11 amino acids.

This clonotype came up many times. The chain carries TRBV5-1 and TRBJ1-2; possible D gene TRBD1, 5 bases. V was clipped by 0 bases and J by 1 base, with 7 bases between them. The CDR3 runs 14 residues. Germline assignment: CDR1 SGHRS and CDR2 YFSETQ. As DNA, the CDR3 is TGCGCCAGCAGCTTGGGAGACAGTAACTATGGCTACACCTTC. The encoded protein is CASSLGDSNYGYTF.

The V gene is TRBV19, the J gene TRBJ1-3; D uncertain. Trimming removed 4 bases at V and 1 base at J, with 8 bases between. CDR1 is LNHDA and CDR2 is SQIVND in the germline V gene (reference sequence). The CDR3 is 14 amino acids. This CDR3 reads CASSTITSGNTIYF. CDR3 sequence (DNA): TGTGCCAGTAGTACGATCACATCTGGAAACACCATATATTTT.

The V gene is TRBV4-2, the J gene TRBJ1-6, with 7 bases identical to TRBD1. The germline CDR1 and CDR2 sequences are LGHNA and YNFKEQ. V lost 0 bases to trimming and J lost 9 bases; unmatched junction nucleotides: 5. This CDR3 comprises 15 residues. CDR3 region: CASSQDKTGASPLHF. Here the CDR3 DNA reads TGTGCCAGCAGCCAAGATAAAACAGGGGCTTCACCCCTCCACTTT.

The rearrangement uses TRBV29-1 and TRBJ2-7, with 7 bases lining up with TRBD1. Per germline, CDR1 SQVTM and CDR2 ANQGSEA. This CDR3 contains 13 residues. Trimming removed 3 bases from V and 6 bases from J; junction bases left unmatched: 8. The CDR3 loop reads CSVEKTGLGEQYF. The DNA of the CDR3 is TGCAGCGTTGAGAAGACAGGGTTGGGCGAGCAGTACTTC.

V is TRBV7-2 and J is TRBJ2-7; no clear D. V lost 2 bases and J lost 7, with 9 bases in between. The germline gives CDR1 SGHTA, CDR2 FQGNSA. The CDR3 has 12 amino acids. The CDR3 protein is CASSLPLREQYF. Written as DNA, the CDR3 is TGTGCCAGCAGCTTACCGTTGAGAGAGCAGTACTTC.

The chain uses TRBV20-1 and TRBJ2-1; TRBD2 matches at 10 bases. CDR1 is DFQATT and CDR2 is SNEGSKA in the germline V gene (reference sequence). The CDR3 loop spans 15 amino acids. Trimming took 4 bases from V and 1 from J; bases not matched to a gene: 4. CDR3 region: CSAKSGRASYNEQFF. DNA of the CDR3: TGCAGTGCTAAAAGCGGGAGGGCTTCCTACAATGAGCAGTTCTTC.

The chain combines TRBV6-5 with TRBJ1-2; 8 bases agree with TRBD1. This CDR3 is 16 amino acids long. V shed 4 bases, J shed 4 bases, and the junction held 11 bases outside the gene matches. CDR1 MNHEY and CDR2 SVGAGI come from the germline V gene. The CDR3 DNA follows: TGTGCCAGCAGTTTAACTTCCAGGGGGCTGGGCTATGGCTACACCTTC. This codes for CASSLTSRGLGYGYTF.

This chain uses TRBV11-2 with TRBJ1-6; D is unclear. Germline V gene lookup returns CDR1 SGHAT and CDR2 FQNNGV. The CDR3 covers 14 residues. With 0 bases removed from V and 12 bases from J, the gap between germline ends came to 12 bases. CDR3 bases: TGTGCCAGCAGCTTAGATCCGGGAGGTGGACCCCTCCACTTT. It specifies CASSLDPGGGPLHF.

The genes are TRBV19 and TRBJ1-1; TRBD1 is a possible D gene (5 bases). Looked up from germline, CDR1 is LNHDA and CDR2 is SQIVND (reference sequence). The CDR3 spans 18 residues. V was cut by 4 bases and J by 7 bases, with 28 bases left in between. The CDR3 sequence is CASSSERGAISGSSEAFF. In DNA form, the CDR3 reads TGTGCCAGTAGTAGCGAGAGGGGCGCGATTTCGGGGAGCAGTGAAGCTTTCTTT.

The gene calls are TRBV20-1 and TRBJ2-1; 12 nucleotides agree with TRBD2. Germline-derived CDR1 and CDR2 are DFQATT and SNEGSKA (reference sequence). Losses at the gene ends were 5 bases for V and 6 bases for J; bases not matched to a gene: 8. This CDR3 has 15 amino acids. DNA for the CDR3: TGCAGTGCTGGCCCCCTAGCGGGAGGGCTCAATGAGCAGTTCTTC. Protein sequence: CSAGPLAGGLNEQFF.

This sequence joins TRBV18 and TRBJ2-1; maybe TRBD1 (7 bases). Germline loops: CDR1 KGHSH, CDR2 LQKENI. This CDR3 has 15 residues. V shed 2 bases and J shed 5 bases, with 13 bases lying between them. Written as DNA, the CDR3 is TGTGCCAGCTCACCATACAGGGGCGGGAACAATGAGCAGTTCTTC. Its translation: CASSPYRGGNNEQFF.

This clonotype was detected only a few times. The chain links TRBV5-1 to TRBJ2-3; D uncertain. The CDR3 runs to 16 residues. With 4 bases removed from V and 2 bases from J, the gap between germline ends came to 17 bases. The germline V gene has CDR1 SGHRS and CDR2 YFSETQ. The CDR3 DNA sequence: TGCGCCAGCAGCCCCCCCTCGGACGGAACCACAGATACGCAGTATTTT. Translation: CASSPPSDGTTDTQYF.

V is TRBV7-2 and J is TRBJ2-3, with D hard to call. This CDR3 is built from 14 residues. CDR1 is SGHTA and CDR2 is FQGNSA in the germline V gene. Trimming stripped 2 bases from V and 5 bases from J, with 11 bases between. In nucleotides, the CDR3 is TGTGCCAGCAGCTTATCTTCCGCCTTAGATACGCAGTATTTT. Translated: CASSLSSALDTQYF.

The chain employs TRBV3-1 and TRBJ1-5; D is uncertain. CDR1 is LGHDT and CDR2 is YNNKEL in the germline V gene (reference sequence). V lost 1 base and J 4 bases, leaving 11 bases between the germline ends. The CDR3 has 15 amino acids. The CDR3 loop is CASSQGPLSNQPQHF. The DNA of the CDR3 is TGTGCCAGCAGCCAAGGACCACTTTCAAATCAGCCCCAGCATTTT.

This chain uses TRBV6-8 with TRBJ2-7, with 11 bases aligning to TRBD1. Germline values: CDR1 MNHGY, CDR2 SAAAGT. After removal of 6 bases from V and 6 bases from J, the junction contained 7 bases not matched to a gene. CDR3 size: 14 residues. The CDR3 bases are TGTGCCAGCAGGGCGGGACAGGGGGTACGCGAGCAGTACTTC. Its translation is CASRAGQGVREQYF.

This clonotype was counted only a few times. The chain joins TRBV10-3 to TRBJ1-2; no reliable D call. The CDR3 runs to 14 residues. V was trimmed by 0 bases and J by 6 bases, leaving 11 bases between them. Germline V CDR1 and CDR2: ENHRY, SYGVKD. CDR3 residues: CAISESVGGDGYTF. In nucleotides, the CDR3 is TGTGCCATCAGTGAGTCGGTGGGCGGCGATGGCTACACCTTC.

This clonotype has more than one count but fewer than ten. The CDR3 region is CATSGHRSGGNQPQHF. The DNA of the CDR3 is TGTGCCACCAGTGGCCATAGATCCGGAGGCAATCAGCCCCAGCATTTT. V usage is TRBV24-1 and J usage is TRBJ1-5; D gene unclear. This CDR3 has 16 amino acids. Trimming removed 5 bases at V and 2 bases at J, with 15 bases between. CDR1 and CDR2 from the germline V gene are KGHDR and SFDVKD.

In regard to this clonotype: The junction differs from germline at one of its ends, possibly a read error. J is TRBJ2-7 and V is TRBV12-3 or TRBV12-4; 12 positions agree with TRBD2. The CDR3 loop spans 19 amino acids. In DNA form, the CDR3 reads TGTGCCAGCAGTGCTGGGTGGGCTAGCGGGGGGGCACCCTCCTACGAGCCGTACTTC. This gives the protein CASSAGWASGGAPSYEPYF.